This entry lists 22 T cell receptor beta chains sequenced from one sample in a study of T-cell memory formation after mild COVID-19. In TCRdb, the 5' RACE reads were re-called with MiXCR into one record per CDR3 protein. In the table there are approximately 150,000 distinct CDR3 sequences, about a fifth of which are singletons. Sequenced: PBMCs or a T cell subset sorted from them (not recorded which). The receptors here all came from an adult woman who had mild COVID-19 (a few samples of this study predate the infection). Cell type and time point are not known.

In its sample, this clonotype was seen many times. For the CDR3, the DNA is TGCGCCAGCAGCGCTGGAGAGACCCAGTACTTC. Translation gives CASSAGETQYF. This chain links TRBV5-1 with TRBJ2-5; D remains ambiguous. The CDR3 is 11 amino acids. From germline, CDR1 is SGHRS and CDR2 YFSETQ. Trimming removed 4 bases from V and 4 bases from J, with 5 bases in between.

V gene TRBV5-1 combines with J gene TRBJ1-2; the D is unclear. Trimming shortened V by 0 bases and J by 8 bases, and 17 bases separated the two germline ends. Germline lookup yields CDR1 SGHRS and CDR2 YFSETQ. This CDR3 is built from 15 residues. CDR3 DNA sequence: TGCGCCAGCAGCTTGGCCCTCGAAGGGTACCGCGGCTACACCTTC. This sequence encodes CASSLALEGYRGYTF.

This clonotype was recorded a few times. This chain joins TRBV6-4 and TRBJ1-1; weak D call: TRBD1 (5 bases). Trimming removed 4 bases from V and 1 base from J, with 19 bases in between. The CDR3 is made up of 17 amino acids. Germline CDR1 and CDR2: MRHNA and SNTAGT. The CDR3 region is CASSGPPAGAQNTEAFF. The CDR3 DNA follows: TGTGCCAGCAGTGGTCCCCCCGCCGGGGCGCAGAACACTGAAGCTTTCTTT.

This clonotype was counted ten times or more. This rearrangement joins TRBV2 to TRBJ2-7; a weak D match, TRBD2 (5 bases). This CDR3 has 15 amino acids. V lost 5 bases to trimming and J lost 0 bases, with 14 bases between them. Germline CDR1 is SNHLY and CDR2 is FYNNEI. CDR3 in DNA: TGTGCCAGCAGTTATCGGGGTCGAAGCTCCTACGAGCAGTACTTC. Residues: CASSYRGRSSYEQYF.

There are a few counts of this clonotype. The chain uses TRBV12-3 or TRBV12-4 and TRBJ1-4, with a weak D call TRBD1 (6 bases). This CDR3 comprises 15 residues. V lost 3 bases to trimming and J lost 4 bases, with 12 bases between them. CDR3 loop: CASSFRTAINEKLFF. In DNA, the CDR3 is TGTGCCAGCAGTTTCCGGACAGCCATTAATGAAAAACTGTTTTTT.

This chain connects TRBV7-8 to TRBJ2-2; 9 bases map to TRBD2. CDR3 length equals 16 residues. The junction had 6 bases not matched to a gene; V was cut back by 5 bases and J by 2 bases. Germline lookup yields CDR1 SGHVS and CDR2 FQNEAQ. The CDR3 DNA follows: TGTGCCAGCAGCCGTCGCGGGGGGGGCAACACCGGGGAGCTGTTTTTT. Translated: CASSRRGGGNTGELFF. The whole variable domain, filled in from reference TRBV7-8 and TRBJ2-2, reads GAGVSQSPRYKVAKRGQDVALRCDPISGHVSLFWYQQALGQGPEFLTYFQNEAQLDKSGLPSDRFFAERPEGSVSTLKIQRTQQEDSAVYLCASSRRGGGNTGELFFGEGSRLTVL.

A few counts support this clonotype. This chain connects TRBV9 to TRBJ2-3; TRBD2 agrees at 8 bases. The CDR3 consists of 14 residues. CDR1 is SGDLS, CDR2 YYNGEE, per germline. Trimming removed 3 bases from V and 6 bases from J; junction bases left unmatched: 6. CDR3 protein: CASSATGTSDTQYF. CDR3 coding DNA: TGTGCCAGCAGCGCGACCGGGACTAGTGATACGCAGTATTTT.

The V and J genes are TRBV20-1 and TRBJ1-3, with D unresolved. V gave up 4 bases and J gave up 0 bases, with 10 bases separating them. CDR3 length: 14 residues. Germline V gene sequence: CDR1 DFQATT, CDR2 SNEGSKA (reference sequence). The CDR3 loop is CSATPVSSGNTIYF. Written as DNA, the CDR3 is TGCAGTGCTACGCCCGTGAGCTCTGGAAACACCATATATTTT.

The sample holds a few counts of this clonotype. The chain couples TRBV20-1 to TRBJ1-1; TRBD1 is a possible D gene (6 bases). V shed 1 base and J shed 0 bases, with 12 bases lying between them. CDR1 is DFQATT, CDR2 SNEGSKA, per germline (reference sequence). The CDR3 covers 15 residues. DNA of the CDR3: TGCAGTGCTAGAGTGGAGGGGGAAATGAACACTGAAGCTTTCTTT. Translated: CSARVEGEMNTEAFF.

The chain has TRBV29-1 and TRBJ1-1; 7 bases align to TRBD1. J was trimmed by 0 bases and V by 5 bases; bases with no gene match: 12. Germline assignment: CDR1 SQVTM and CDR2 ANQGSEA. The CDR3 is made up of 16 amino acids. CDR3 in amino acids: CSVRRDSDLMNTEAFF. The CDR3 DNA reads TGCAGCGTTCGCCGGGACAGCGACTTGATGAACACTGAAGCTTTCTTT.

The chain joins TRBV12-3 or TRBV12-4 to TRBJ1-3; D gene ambiguous. This CDR3 comprises 16 residues. The germline V and J ends were trimmed by 2 bases and 2 bases, with 13 bases remaining between them. CDR3 sequence reads: CASSLTPDGTGNTIYF. CDR3 bases: TGTGCCAGCAGTTTAACGCCGGACGGGACTGGAAACACCATATATTTT.

The chain links TRBV6-6 to TRBJ1-2; TRBD1 is a possible D gene (5 bases). This CDR3 region has 13 residues. The V end was cut by 6 bases, the J end by 6 bases, with 14 bases between. Germline CDR1 reads MNHNY; CDR2 reads SVGAGI (reference sequence). CDR3 amino acids: CASRTDGTDGYTF. CDR3 nucleotides: TGTGCCAGCAGGACCGACGGGACTGATGGCTACACCTTC.

This sequence joins TRBV5-6 and TRBJ2-5; TRBD1 matches 9 bases. The CDR3 consists of 15 residues. V trimming: 4 bases; J trimming: 6 bases; junction bases outside the gene matches: 10. Germline CDR1 is SGHDT and CDR2 is YYEEEE. This chain's CDR3 is CASSRTDRGIKTQYF. The CDR3 DNA follows: TGTGCCAGCAGCCGGACGGACAGGGGTATTAAGACCCAGTACTTC. The whole variable domain, filled in from reference TRBV5-6 and TRBJ2-5, reads DAGVTQSPTHLIKTRGQQVTLRCSPKSGHDTVSWYQQALGQGPQFIFQYYEEEERQRGNFPDRFSGHQFPNYSSELNVNALLLGDSALYLCASSRTDRGIKTQYFGPGTRLLVL.

This clonotype was counted a few times. This chain links TRBV14 with TRBJ2-3; 8 bases agree with TRBD2. Germline V CDR1 and CDR2: SGHDN, FVKESK. Trimming cost V 0 bases and J 4 bases; bases outside gene matches: 9. The CDR3 is 17 residues long. This chain's CDR3 is CASSQESYSGGPDTQYF. DNA for the CDR3: TGTGCCAGCAGCCAAGAGTCTTATTCGGGGGGGCCAGATACGCAGTATTTT.

V and J are TRBV7-2 and TRBJ1-6; D is possibly TRBD1 (5 bases). This CDR3 is 17 amino acids long. V was cut by 0 bases and J by 0 bases, with 9 bases left in between. Germline lookup yields CDR1 SGHTA and CDR2 FQGNSA. In nucleotides, the CDR3 is TGTGCCAGCAGCTTAGCCTCCGACAGCTCCTATAATTCACCCCTCCACTTT. Amino acids: CASSLASDSSYNSPLHF.

This clonotype was observed a handful of times. The J gene is TRBJ2-7, the V gene TRBV7-8; D might be TRBD2 (6 bases). Deletions cut 5 bases from V and 1 base from J, with 9 bases between. This CDR3 is 13 amino acids long. Per germline, CDR1 SGHVS and CDR2 FQNEAQ. The DNA for the CDR3 is TGTGCCAGCAGCCCCGGGAGATCCTACGAGCAGTACTTC. The encoded protein is CASSPGRSYEQYF.

This clonotype was observed a few times. This chain links TRBV24-1 with TRBJ2-3, with a weak D call TRBD2 (6 bases). V gave up 0 bases and J gave up 1 base, with 10 bases separating them. CDR3 length: 16 amino acids. The germline V gene encodes CDR1 KGHDR and CDR2 SFDVKD. The CDR3 protein is CATSDLIQRGTDTQYF. CDR3 in DNA: TGTGCCACCAGTGATTTGATTCAGCGGGGCACAGATACGCAGTATTTT.

The chain combines TRBV29-1 with TRBJ2-3; 9 bases align to TRBD2. CDR3 length: 16 residues. Germline trimming cut 6 bases from V and 4 bases from J; bases unmatched to any gene: 14. Germline CDR1 is SQVTM and CDR2 is ANQGSEA. CDR3: CSVTRSKTSGPDTQYF. For the CDR3, the DNA is TGCAGCGTCACCCGAAGCAAGACTAGCGGCCCAGATACGCAGTATTTT.

This clonotype turned up a few times. The gene calls are TRBV6-5 and TRBJ1-1; TRBD1 agrees at 7 bases. J lost 8 bases, V lost 0 bases, and 3 bases had no gene match. The CDR3 has 13 amino acids. CDR1 is MNHEY and CDR2 is SVGAGI in the germline V gene. This CDR3 reads CASSYSQQGEAFF. The CDR3 nucleotides are TGTGCCAGCAGTTACTCGCAACAGGGGGAAGCTTTCTTT.

This clonotype was seen more than once but under ten times. The V call is TRBV12-3 or TRBV12-4, the J call TRBJ2-3; a possible D gene is TRBD1 (5 bases). With 2 bases removed from V and 0 bases from J, the gap between germline ends came to 9 bases. This CDR3 is 15 amino acids long. In DNA, the CDR3 is TGTGCCAGCAGTTTAAGACAGATTAGCACAGATACGCAGTATTTT. This encodes CASSLRQISTDTQYF.

The genes are TRBV6-5 and TRBJ2-1; 9 bases map to TRBD1. The V segment lost 6 bases and the J segment 0 bases; nucleotides outside the gene matches: 3. CDR1 and CDR2 from the germline V gene are MNHEY and SVGAGI. The CDR3 is made up of 15 amino acids. CDR3 loop: CASREQGASYNEQFF. The CDR3 bases are TGTGCCAGCAGGGAACAGGGGGCCTCCTACAATGAGCAGTTCTTC.

This clonotype showed up just once. V gene TRBV5-1 combines with J gene TRBJ1-1; 7 nucleotides line up with TRBD1. J gave up 1 base and V 3 bases, and 3 bases lay outside the gene matches. This CDR3 is 14 amino acids long. Germline V gives CDR1 SGHRS, CDR2 YFSETQ. The CDR3 region has the DNA TGCGCCAGCAGCTCGGGACAGACGAACACTGAAGCTTTCTTT. Its protein is CASSSGQTNTEAFF.